Listed below are T cell receptor beta chains from one sample, sequenced in a study of blood T cells in healthy people across ages. TCRdb ran MiXCR on the 5' RACE reads and lists one entry per CDR3 protein. This sample carries roughly 2 million distinct CDR3 sequences, about 49% of them seen once, and the ten largest clones take over 2%. The source material was blood. These receptors were collected from a woman aged 35 to 49 in good health. Both conserved end residues are part of each CDR3. The D gene is left open where the match is weak. A row's size may be missing; if present it is once, few, many or a size class.

.,TRBV12-3/TRBV12-4,TRBJ1-1,.,CASRRQAVNTEAFF,TGTGCCAGCAGGCGACAGGCGGTGAACACTGAAGCTTTCTTT
.,TRBV5-6,TRBJ2-1,.,CASSSLGSDNEQFF,TGTGCCAGCAGCTCTCTTGGGAGTGACAATGAGCAGTTCTTC
few,TRBV20-1,TRBJ2-1,.,CSASGHFNEQFF,TGCAGTGCTAGTGGTCACTTCAATGAGCAGTTCTTC
.,TRBV10-3,TRBJ2-3,.,CAISGGHGPDTQYF,TGTGCCATCAGTGGGGGCCATGGTCCGGATACGCAGTATTTT
.,TRBV2,TRBJ2-1,TRBD2,CASIQRGGRNEQFF,TGTGCCAGCATACAGCGGGGGGGCCGGAATGAGCAGTTCTTC
.,TRBV5-6,TRBJ1-2,TRBD1,CASSRQGMEYGYTF,TGTGCCAGCAGCCGACAGGGAATGGAGTATGGCTACACCTTC
few,TRBV10-1,TRBJ2-4,.,CASSEGGTAKNIQYF,TGCGCCAGCAGTGAGGGGGGTACGGCCAAAAACATTCAGTACTTC
once,TRBV20-1,TRBJ2-7,TRBD1,CSARDITGGFYEQYF,TGCAGTGCTAGAGATATAACAGGGGGGTTCTACGAGCAGTACTTC
few,TRBV27,TRBJ1-5,.,CASSKGSQPQHF,TGTGCCAGCAGTAAAGGCTCTCAGCCCCAGCATTTT
.,TRBV7-2,TRBJ1-5,.,CASSPVGVSGQPQHF,TGTGCCAGCAGCCCCGTGGGGGTGTCGGGTCAGCCCCAGCATTTT
few,TRBV3-1,TRBJ2-2,.,CASSQAGELFF,TGTGCCAGCAGCCAAGCCGGGGAGCTGTTTTTT
.,TRBV28,TRBJ2-4,.,CASSSATGSQNIQYF,TGTGCCAGCAGTTCAGCTACAGGGAGTCAAAACATTCAGTACTTC
.,TRBV11-2,TRBJ2-1,.,CASSLAPRIVGTSYNEQFF,TGTGCCAGCAGCTTAGCCCCACGTATTGTCGGGACAAGCTACAATGAGCAGTTCTTC
.,TRBV27,TRBJ2-7,TRBD1,CATESAGTGGYEQYF,TGTGCCACCGAATCCGCCGGGACAGGGGGCTACGAGCAGTACTTC
.,TRBV5-6,TRBJ2-3,TRBD1,CASSFWDRPSTDTQYF,TGTGCCAGCAGCTTTTGGGACAGGCCTAGCACAGATACGCAGTATTTT
few,TRBV7-2,TRBJ1-2,.,CASSPRGSNYGYTF,TGTGCCAGCAGTCCTCGGGGATCTAACTATGGCTACACCTTC
.,TRBV6-6,TRBJ1-5,.,CASSYSHRVRNPPQHF,TGTGCCAGCAGTTACTCGCACAGGGTCAGGAATCCGCCCCAGCATTTT
.,TRBV10-1,TRBJ2-3,.,CASSDGGNLDTQYF,TGCGCCAGCAGTGATGGAGGGAATCTAGATACGCAGTATTTT
few,TRBV20-1,TRBJ2-1,TRBD2,CSVLAGANNEQFF,TGCAGTGTTCTAGCGGGGGCCAACAATGAGCAGTTCTTC
.,TRBV29-1,TRBJ2-6,.,CSVAVSGANVLTF,TGCAGCGTTGCCGTCTCTGGGGCCAACGTCCTGACTTTC
few,TRBV28,TRBJ2-7,TRBD1,CASSSPGQVSYEQYF,TGTGCCAGCAGTTCCCCGGGACAGGTCTCCTACGAGCAGTACTTC
.,TRBV25-1,TRBJ1-4,.,CASTNRATNEKLFF,TGTGCCAGCACAAACAGGGCAACTAATGAAAAACTGTTTTTT
few,TRBV6-5,TRBJ2-5,TRBD2,CASSLAGARQETQYF,TGTGCCAGCAGTTTAGCGGGGGCTCGACAAGAGACCCAGTACTTC
few,TRBV27,TRBJ2-6,.,CASSLKLWSSSPPGANVLTF,TGTGCCAGCAGTTTGAAGTTGTGGTCCTCGAGCCCCCCTGGGGCCAACGTCCTGACTTTC
.,TRBV28,TRBJ2-4,TRBD1,CASSVTGQGRRNIQYF,TGTGCCAGCAGTGTTACGGGACAGGGGAGAAGAAACATTCAGTACTTC
.,TRBV6-5,TRBJ2-7,.,CASSYSILGPGGTYEQYF,TGTGCCAGCAGTTACTCGATCTTAGGGCCGGGGGGCACCTACGAGCAGTACTTC
few,TRBV7-2,TRBJ2-5,.,CASTPSRATETQYF,TGTGCCAGCACCCCAAGCAGGGCCACCGAGACCCAGTACTTC
.,TRBV13,TRBJ2-3,TRBD2,CASSSSPGGLTDTQYF,TGTGCCAGCAGCTCCAGCCCGGGGGGACTCACAGATACGCAGTATTTT
.,TRBV5-5,TRBJ2-1,TRBD2,CASSLALLAGGNEQFF,TGTGCCAGCAGCTTGGCCCTGCTAGCGGGGGGCAATGAGCAGTTCTTC
.,TRBV12-3/TRBV12-4,TRBJ2-1,TRBD2,CASRPSSGGAYNEQFF,TGTGCCAGCAGGCCTAGCAGCGGGGGGGCCTACAATGAGCAGTTCTTC
.,TRBV14,TRBJ2-5,TRBD2,CASSQVWPATSMETQYF,TGTGCCAGCAGCCAAGTCTGGCCAGCGACTAGCATGGAGACCCAGTACTTC
many,TRBV29-1,TRBJ2-7,.,CSAKDTPYEQYF,TGCAGCGCGAAAGACACACCCTACGAGCAGTACTTC
few,TRBV3-1,TRBJ2-7,.,CASSLTSREQYF,TGTGCCAGCAGCCTAACATCACGCGAGCAGTACTTC